These 27 T cell receptor beta chains came from one sample sequenced in a study of CD8 T cells in Susac syndrome. Random hexamers primed reverse transcription of about 0.5 to 1 ug RNA. TCRdb re-derived calls from the immunoSEQ multiplex PCR reads in MiXCR, one entry per CDR3 protein. This table holds 70,000 or so distinct CDR3 sequences, less than 95% found once. The sequencing input was CD8+ T cells from PBMCs. These receptors all come from a human donor with multiple sclerosis.

The rearrangement uses TRBV6-5 and TRBJ2-7, with D tentatively TRBD2 (5 bases). CDR3 size: 15 residues. The V gene's germline CDR1 is MNHEY and CDR2 SVGAGI. V lost 0 bases to trimming and J lost 5 bases, with 14 bases between them. CDR3 protein: CASSYSGEEVDEQYF. The CDR3 coding sequence is TGTGCCAGCAGTTACTCGGGCGAGGAGGTCGACGAGCAGTACTTC.

This clonotype appeared a single time. The rearrangement joins TRBV20-1 to TRBJ2-7, with D possibly TRBD1 on 6 matching bases. Germline CDR1 reads DFQATT; CDR2 reads SNEGSKA (reference sequence). V was trimmed by 3 bases and J by 6 bases, leaving 9 bases between them. This CDR3 contains 11 residues. CDR3 bases: TGCAGTGCTAGCACAGGGCTCGAGCAGTACTTC. This gives the protein CSASTGLEQYF.

The chain uses TRBV12-3 or TRBV12-4 and TRBJ1-1, with a possible D match to TRBD1 (5 bases). The CDR3 is made up of 14 amino acids. V shed 3 bases and J shed 5 bases, with 13 bases lying between them. The DNA of the CDR3 is TGTGCCAGCAGTTTGGGGGTGGCCGGGACTGAAGCTTTCTTT. It specifies CASSLGVAGTEAFF.

This chain links TRBV2 with TRBJ2-7, with TRBD1 matching over 11 bases. Per germline, CDR1 SNHLY and CDR2 FYNNEI. The CDR3 has 15 amino acids. Trimming removed 6 bases from V and 2 bases from J; junction bases left unmatched: 6. CDR3: CASREPGQGAYEQYF. The CDR3, as DNA: TGTGCCAGCAGGGAACCGGGACAGGGGGCCTACGAGCAGTACTTC.

This chain joins TRBV7-6 and TRBJ1-3, with a weak D call TRBD1 (5 bases). V was cut by 5 bases and J by 2 bases, with 13 bases left in between. Germline CDR1 is SGHVS and CDR2 is FNYEAQ. The CDR3 sequence is 15 residues long. CDR3 loop: CASSPTARPGNTIYF. The CDR3 nucleotides read TGTGCCAGCAGCCCGACAGCTCGACCTGGAAACACCATATATTTT.

The V call is TRBV14, the J call TRBJ1-1; D remains ambiguous. There are 12 residues in the CDR3. Trimming took off 4 bases at V and 4 bases at J, with 7 bases between the two ends. Germline loops: CDR1 SGHDN, CDR2 FVKESK. This CDR3 is CASSPRPTEAFF. CDR3 bases: TGTGCCAGCAGCCCGAGGCCCACTGAAGCTTTCTTT.

The rearrangement links TRBV29-1 to TRBJ2-7; D remains unclear. Trimming shortened V by 3 bases and J by 12 bases, and 12 bases separated the two germline ends. The length of the CDR3 is 10 residues. CDR1 and CDR2 (germline): SQVTM, ANQGSEA. This CDR3 reads CSVERNPVYF. Here the CDR3 DNA reads TGCAGCGTTGAGAGAAATCCTGTGTACTTC.

The chain recombines TRBV30 with TRBJ1-1, with D hard to call. The germline V gene encodes CDR1 GTSNPN and CDR2 SVGIG (reference sequence). This CDR3 comprises 11 residues. V dropped 1 base and J dropped 11 bases, with 11 bases sitting between them. CDR3 in amino acids: CAWSDEIWAFF. CDR3 nucleotide sequence: TGTGCCTGGAGTGATGAAATTTGGGCTTTCTTT.

The chain is built from TRBV19 and TRBJ1-1, with 12 bases lining up with TRBD1. The CDR3 is made up of 17 amino acids. The V and J ends lost 7 bases and 1 base, in that order; junction bases with no gene match: 10. Germline CDR1 LNHDA, CDR2 SQIVND (reference sequence). CDR3 region: CASMLPGTGGPNTEAFF. The CDR3 DNA is TGTGCCAGTATGCTGCCGGGGACAGGGGGCCCGAACACTGAAGCTTTCTTT.

This chain links TRBV6-6 with TRBJ1-2; TRBD1 might be the D (5 bases). The V end was cut by 4 bases, the J end by 8 bases, with 11 bases between. Germline V lookup: CDR1 MNHNY, CDR2 SVGAGI (reference sequence). This CDR3 has 12 amino acids. CDR3 region: CASSSLGGGYTF. DNA for the CDR3: TGTGCCAGCAGTTCCCTTGGGGGGGGCTACACCTTC.

The chain is built from TRBV6-5 and TRBJ2-3; D perhaps matches TRBD2 (6 bases). The ends were cut back, 4 bases at V and 3 bases at J, with 8 bases in the middle. This CDR3 has 13 residues. Germline V gene sequence: CDR1 MNHEY, CDR2 SVGAGI. Here the CDR3 reads CASSLAGTDTQYF. The CDR3 region has the DNA TGTGCCAGCAGTTTGGCGGGGACAGATACGCAGTATTTT.

This chain connects TRBV11-2 to TRBJ2-1; D perhaps matches TRBD2 (6 bases). The length of the CDR3 is 14 residues. Per the germline V gene, CDR1 is SGHAT and CDR2 is FQNNGV. Trimming pared 0 bases from V and 10 bases from J, leaving 13 bases between. The CDR3 sequence: CASSLEREVVEQFF. CDR3 nucleotides: TGTGCCAGCAGCTTAGAAAGGGAGGTCGTGGAGCAGTTCTTC.

The J gene is TRBJ1-1, the V gene TRBV20-1; tentatively, D is TRBD1 (6 bases). The germline CDR1 and CDR2 sequences are DFQATT and SNEGSKA (reference sequence). This CDR3 is 13 amino acids long. Trimming cost V 5 bases and J 0 bases, with 10 bases left between them. This CDR3 is CSALDSLNTEAFF. The CDR3 DNA reads TGCAGTGCTTTGGACAGCCTGAACACTGAAGCTTTCTTT.

This clonotype showed up just once. V usage is TRBV18 and J usage is TRBJ2-3; no clear D. Germline loops: CDR1 KGHSH, CDR2 LQKENI. Deletions cut 6 bases from V and 6 bases from J, with 16 bases between. The CDR3 spans 14 residues. The CDR3 sequence is CASSPGFGSDTQYF. The CDR3 DNA sequence: TGTGCCAGCTCGCCCGGATTCGGGTCCGATACGCAGTATTTT. Looking up the rest from reference TRBV18 and TRBJ2-3 gives the full variable domain: NAGVMQNPRHLVRRRGQEARLRCSPMKGHSHVYWYRQLPEEGLKFMVYLQKENIIDESGMPKERFSAEFPKEGPSILRIQQVVRGDSAAYFCASSPGFGSDTQYFGPGTRLTVL.

The rearrangement links TRBV6-5 to TRBJ2-5; 12 positions match TRBD2. The CDR3 contains 17 residues. Trimming took 0 bases from V and 4 from J; bases not matched to a gene: 6. Germline V CDR1 and CDR2: MNHEY, SVGAGI. CDR3 nucleotides: TGTGCCAGCAGTTACTCCTCCGGACTAGCGGGATTAGAGACCCAGTACTTC. Protein: CASSYSSGLAGLETQYF.

This clonotype occurred a few times. CDR3 nucleotides: TGTGCCAGCAGCTCCTGGGAACAGGACGGGGGCAGGCAGTACTTC. Translated, it gives CASSSWEQDGGRQYF. V and J are TRBV7-9 and TRBJ2-7, with D perhaps assigned TRBD1 or TRBD2 (6 bases each). Trimming took off 4 bases at V and 9 bases at J, with 22 bases between the two ends. The CDR3 spans 15 residues. Germline V gene lookup returns CDR1 SEHNR and CDR2 FQNEAQ (reference sequence).

The chain links TRBV2 to TRBJ2-5, with a possible D match to TRBD1 (7 bases). The CDR3 has 15 amino acids. CDR1 is SNHLY, CDR2 FYNNEI, per germline. V was shortened by 3 bases and J by 5 bases, with 16 bases between the two germline ends. The CDR3 is CASSDLEGARETQYF. The CDR3 coding sequence is TGTGCCAGCAGTGATCTGGAGGGGGCTCGGGAGACCCAGTACTTC.

The rearrangement uses TRBV5-4 and TRBJ2-7; no definite D call. V was pared by 7 bases and J by 0 bases, with 8 bases between. The CDR3 has 12 amino acids. Germline CDR1 reads SGHNT; CDR2 reads YYREEE (reference sequence). DNA of the CDR3: TGTGCCAGCGGCGTCAGCTCCTACGAGCAGTACTTC. Translation gives CASGVSSYEQYF.

The chain couples TRBV28 to TRBJ1-6, with TRBD1 matching over 9 bases. CDR1 is MDHEN and CDR2 is SYDVKM in the germline V gene. V trimming: 6 bases; J trimming: 10 bases; junction bases outside the gene matches: 7. This CDR3 has 14 amino acids. CDR3 amino acids: CASSFGQGRSPLHF. The CDR3 DNA is TGTGCCAGCAGCTTTGGACAGGGGAGGTCACCCCTCCACTTT.

The J gene is TRBJ1-5, the V gene TRBV30; 7 bases map to TRBD1. CDR1 is GTSNPN and CDR2 is SVGIG in the germline V gene (reference sequence). After removal of 0 bases from V and 0 bases from J, the junction contained 8 bases not matched to a gene. This CDR3 region has 17 residues. The CDR3 sequence: CAWSVYAGGNSNQPQHF. The CDR3 nucleotides read TGTGCCTGGAGTGTATACGCAGGGGGGAATAGCAATCAGCCCCAGCATTTT.

The gene calls are TRBV29-1 and TRBJ2-7; TRBD1 matches at 9 bases. The germline CDR1 and CDR2 sequences are SQVTM and ANQGSEA. Trimming removed 3 bases from V and 6 bases from J; junction bases left unmatched: 3. This CDR3 has 12 amino acids. Written as DNA, the CDR3 is TGCAGCGTTGAGGGGACAGGGCCCGAGCAGTACTTC. Translation gives CSVEGTGPEQYF.

This chain connects TRBV6-5 to TRBJ2-5, with TRBD2 identical over 11 bases. The CDR3 runs to 17 residues. The germline V gene has CDR1 MNHEY and CDR2 SVGAGI. With 0 bases clipped from V and 5 bases from J, the junction kept 8 bases outside the gene matches. As DNA, the CDR3 is TGTGCCAGCAGTTACTCGACTGGGCTAGCGGGAGGCGAGACCCAGTACTTC. Its protein product is CASSYSTGLAGGETQYF.

This clonotype has more than one count but fewer than ten. This chain connects TRBV9 to TRBJ2-3; TRBD1 is a possible D gene (5 bases). The V gene's germline CDR1 is SGDLS and CDR2 YYNGEE. V lost 3 bases to trimming and J lost 2 bases, with 7 bases between them. The CDR3 runs 13 residues. CDR3 in DNA: TGTGCCAGCAGCGGGGGCTTCACAGATACGCAGTATTTT. The encoded protein is CASSGGFTDTQYF.

This chain uses TRBV19 with TRBJ1-2; the D gene is possibly TRBD1 (6 bases). Germline V gives CDR1 LNHDA, CDR2 SQIVND (reference sequence). This CDR3 contains 11 residues. Trimming took 8 bases from V and 8 from J, leaving 12 bases between them. The CDR3 region is CASQTGKGYTF. The CDR3 nucleotides are TGTGCCAGTCAAACAGGGAAAGGCTACACCTTC.

The V and J genes are TRBV6-2 or TRBV6-3 and TRBJ2-5; weak D call: TRBD2 (6 bases). The V and J ends lost 2 bases and 6 bases respectively, with 16 bases between them. Germline CDR1 MNHEY, CDR2 SVGEGT. This CDR3 comprises 15 residues. Here the CDR3 reads CASSYLLGSSKTQYF. The CDR3 nucleotides read TGTGCCAGCAGTTACCTCCTCGGGAGCTCCAAGACCCAGTACTTC.

The V and J genes are TRBV9 and TRBJ1-5, with D possibly matching TRBD1 (6 bases). CDR1 SGDLS and CDR2 YYNGEE come from the germline V gene. This CDR3 contains 14 residues. The V end lost 0 bases, the J end lost 2 bases, and 6 bases lay between the germline ends. CDR3 residues: CASSVGQGNQPQHF. DNA of the CDR3: TGTGCCAGCAGCGTAGGACAGGGCAATCAGCCCCAGCATTTT.

The rearrangement uses TRBV9 and TRBJ1-1; possibly TRBD1 for D (6 bases). This CDR3 contains 14 residues. The V end lost 2 bases, the J end lost 4 bases, and 12 bases lay between the germline ends. In germline, CDR1 is SGDLS, CDR2 YYNGEE. The DNA for the CDR3 is TGTGCCAGCAGCGTCGGAACAGGGTTCACTGAAGCTTTCTTT. Translation gives CASSVGTGFTEAFF.